The 24 T cell receptor beta chains below were found in one sample sequenced in a study of cytomegalovirus exposure and HLA in healthy donors. The PCR made use of 60 Vbeta and 13 Jbeta primers. Profiling relied on immunoSEQ multiplex PCR, and the TCRdb table lists in-frame clones only, not all of them. Of about 200,000 clones listed, roughly 68% are singletons. Specimen: PBMCs. The receptor source for this set is a man in his forties in good health and CMV-seropositive.

The rearrangement links TRBV6-6 to TRBJ1-6, with D possibly matching TRBD1 (6 bases). There are 15 residues in the CDR3. In germline, CDR1 is MNHNY, CDR2 SVGAGI (reference sequence). V was cut by 5 bases and J by 10 bases, with 18 bases left in between. This CDR3 is CASSLGDMARSPLHF. DNA for the CDR3: TGTGCCAGCAGTCTCGGGGACATGGCGAGGTCACCCCTCCACTTT.

The V and J genes are TRBV29-1 and TRBJ2-7; 8 bases fit TRBD1. CDR1 is SQVTM, CDR2 ANQGSEA, per germline. CDR3 length: 13 residues. V lost 4 bases, J lost 2 bases, and 4 bases stayed unmatched. CDR3 coding DNA: TGCAGCGTTGCGGACAGGGCAACCTACGAGCAGTACTTC. Translated, it gives CSVADRATYEQYF.

The rearrangement links TRBV29-1 to TRBJ2-3; TRBD2 agrees at 10 bases. CDR3 length: 15 amino acids. The ends lost 4 bases at V and 0 bases at J; junction bases unmatched: 4. Germline V CDR1 and CDR2: SQVTM, ANQGSEA. The CDR3: CSVVAGGLSTDTQYF. The CDR3 nucleotides read TGCAGCGTTGTAGCGGGGGGCCTTAGCACAGATACGCAGTATTTT.

This clone was seen more than once but under ten times. The V and J genes are TRBV11-2 and TRBJ2-5; D uncertain. Germline CDR1 reads SGHAT; CDR2 reads FQNNGV. The CDR3 extends over 13 amino acids. The V gene lost 5 bases and the J gene lost 5 bases, with 12 bases spanning the gap. In DNA, the CDR3 is TGTGCCAGCAGCCGCGGAGTCTCGGAGACCCAGTACTTC. It translates to CASSRGVSETQYF.

V usage is TRBV28 and J usage is TRBJ2-1, with 7 bases matching TRBD1. Germline V gene lookup returns CDR1 MDHEN and CDR2 SYDVKM. Trimming at V came to 4 bases and at J to 7 bases, leaving 10 bases not matched to a gene. The CDR3 is 15 amino acids. The CDR3 is CASSSTGRIPNEQFF. Written as DNA, the CDR3 is TGTGCCAGCAGTTCGACAGGGCGGATTCCTAATGAGCAGTTCTTC.

The chain uses TRBV7-9 and TRBJ2-7, with TRBD1 matching over 7 bases. The CDR3 is 14 amino acids. The junction had 8 bases not matched to a gene; V was cut back by 5 bases and J by 4 bases. Germline V gives CDR1 SEHNR, CDR2 FQNEAQ (reference sequence). The CDR3 protein is CASSNPMDRYEQYF. The CDR3 nucleotides read TGTGCCAGCAGCAATCCGATGGACAGGTACGAGCAGTACTTC.

The genes are TRBV5-1 and TRBJ2-5, with a weak D call TRBD2 (5 bases). This CDR3 has 14 residues. The germline gives CDR1 SGHRS, CDR2 YFSETQ. V was pared by 5 bases and J by 4 bases, with 15 bases between. The chain's CDR3 is CASSQTGSPETQYF. The DNA of the CDR3 is TGCGCCAGCAGTCAGACTGGGAGCCCAGAGACCCAGTACTTC.

This rearrangement joins TRBV10-1 to TRBJ2-3; 8 nucleotides align to TRBD2. Germline V gene data show CDR1 as WNHNN and CDR2 as SYGVQD (reference sequence). After removal of 4 bases from V and 9 bases from J, the junction contained 9 bases not matched to a gene. The CDR3 length is 14 residues. This CDR3 is CASSVARGVGTQYF. In DNA, the CDR3 is TGCGCCAGCAGTGTAGCGCGGGGGGTCGGGACGCAGTATTTT.

This clone appeared once. CDR3 region: CASSLVAQTGGQETQYF. The CDR3 region has the DNA TGTGCCAGCAGCTTAGTAGCACAAACAGGGGGCCAAGAGACCCAGTACTTC. The chain joins TRBV7-9 to TRBJ2-5, with 8 bases matching TRBD1. J was trimmed by 1 base and V by 1 base; bases with no gene match: 8. The CDR3 runs 17 residues. Germline CDR1 is SEHNR and CDR2 is FQNEAQ (reference sequence).

The chain is built from TRBV19 and TRBJ1-2; D ambiguous. This CDR3 comprises 12 residues. CDR1 LNHDA and CDR2 SQIVND come from the germline V gene (reference sequence). Trimming took off 4 bases at V and 8 bases at J, with 11 bases between the two ends. The CDR3 loop reads CASSSGWEGYTF. CDR3 coding DNA: TGTGCCAGTAGTAGCGGATGGGAGGGCTACACCTTC.

The rearrangement links TRBV18 to TRBJ1-5, with a weak D call TRBD1 (5 bases). Germline assignment: CDR1 KGHSH and CDR2 LQKENI. The V and J ends lost 2 bases and 2 bases respectively, with 10 bases between them. CDR3 length equals 15 residues. The CDR3 DNA is TGTGCCAGCTCACCAGGAGGGGAAGGCAATCAGCCCCAGCATTTT. Protein sequence: CASSPGGEGNQPQHF. The variable domain in full, completed from reference TRBV18 and TRBJ1-5, reads NAGVMQNPRHLVRRRGQEARLRCSPMKGHSHVYWYRQLPEEGLKFMVYLQKENIIDESGMPKERFSAEFPKEGPSILRIQQVVRGDSAAYFCASSPGGEGNQPQHFGDGTRLSIL.

The sample holds a few counts of this clone. The V and J genes are TRBV4-1 and TRBJ2-5; 13 nucleotides agree with TRBD2. Germline V gene sequence: CDR1 MGHRA, CDR2 YSYEKL. Unmatched junction bases numbered 9, after V lost 4 bases and J lost 4 bases. This CDR3 region has 17 residues. Here the CDR3 reads CASSLRLAGGALETQYF. In DNA form, the CDR3 reads TGCGCCAGCAGCCTCAGACTAGCGGGGGGTGCCCTAGAGACCCAGTACTTC.

J is TRBJ2-7 and V is TRBV19; D remains ambiguous. CDR3 size: 14 residues. V shed 3 bases and J shed 0 bases, with 9 bases lying between them. CDR1 is LNHDA, CDR2 SQIVND, per germline (reference sequence). CDR3 DNA sequence: TGTGCCAGTAGTATCCCCGGAGCCTCCTACGAGCAGTACTTC. Translated: CASSIPGASYEQYF.

The chain carries TRBV27 and TRBJ2-1; TRBD2 is a possible D gene (5 bases). The CDR3 runs to 18 residues. Germline V gene lookup returns CDR1 MNHEY and CDR2 SMNVEV (reference sequence). V was trimmed by 8 bases and J by 0 bases, leaving 23 bases between them. This CDR3 is CASQPVVGDASSYNEQFF. Here the CDR3 DNA reads TGTGCCAGCCAACCAGTCGTGGGAGACGCGAGCTCCTACAATGAGCAGTTCTTC.

V is TRBV19 and J is TRBJ2-5, with D possibly being TRBD2 (6 bases). The CDR3 loop spans 14 amino acids. The germline V gene has CDR1 LNHDA and CDR2 SQIVND (reference sequence). V was cut by 5 bases and J by 7 bases, with 17 bases left in between. The CDR3: CASSPGQRGGTQYF. Written as DNA, the CDR3 is TGTGCCAGTAGTCCCGGTCAACGGGGAGGGACCCAGTACTTC.

The chain couples TRBV12-5 to TRBJ2-7, with 7 bases identical to TRBD1. This CDR3 comprises 15 residues. Germline CDR1 is LGHNT and CDR2 is FRNRAP. The trim removed 4 bases at V and 6 bases at J, leaving 12 bases unmatched. This chain's CDR3 is CASGSPRQGTTEQYF. The CDR3 nucleotides read TGTGCTAGTGGTTCGCCGCGACAGGGTACGACCGAGCAGTACTTC.

This clone was observed a few times. The chain carries TRBV4-3 and TRBJ1-1, with 7 bases identical to TRBD1. The CDR3 spans 12 residues. CDR1 and CDR2 from the germline V gene are LGHNA and YSLEER. Trimming at V came to 2 bases and at J to 12 bases, leaving 6 bases not matched to a gene. As DNA, the CDR3 is TGCGCCAGCAGCCAAACGGGACAGCTTACTTTCTTT. Protein sequence: CASSQTGQLTFF.

This clone was counted a few times. This sequence joins TRBV5-6 and TRBJ2-1; 8 bases fit TRBD1. The J segment lost 5 bases and the V segment lost 0 bases, leaving 4 bases of the junction unmatched. CDR3 size: 15 residues. Germline CDR1 is SGHDT and CDR2 is YYEEEE. CDR3 in amino acids: CASSLDLQGDNEQFF. The CDR3 DNA follows: TGTGCCAGCAGCTTGGATTTACAGGGGGACAATGAGCAGTTCTTC.

The rearrangement links TRBV18 to TRBJ2-2; D gene unclear. This CDR3 contains 12 residues. Germline assignment: CDR1 KGHSH and CDR2 LQKENI. V was pared by 5 bases and J by 5 bases, with 6 bases between. CDR3 DNA sequence: TGTGCCAGCTCAAAAGCGACCGGGGAGCTGTTTTTT. Its translation is CASSKATGELFF.

The chain links TRBV5-5 to TRBJ2-2; the D gene is possibly TRBD1 (5 bases). Trimming left V 2 bases short and J 6 bases short, with 11 bases between. The CDR3 is made up of 14 amino acids. Germline V CDR1 and CDR2: SGHKS, YYEKEE (reference sequence). This CDR3 is CASSLTQGPGELFF. CDR3 in DNA: TGTGCCAGCAGCTTAACCCAGGGCCCCGGGGAGCTGTTTTTT.

This clone was seen a handful of times. V gene TRBV2 combines with J gene TRBJ2-5; TRBD2 agrees at 8 bases. V was clipped by 8 bases and J by 9 bases; unmatched bases: 11. The CDR3 has 13 amino acids. Germline CDR1 and CDR2: SNHLY and FYNNEI. This CDR3 reads CASGAGGPRPQYF. In nucleotides, the CDR3 is TGTGCCAGCGGGGCGGGGGGACCACGCCCCCAGTACTTC.

The V call is TRBV11-2, the J call TRBJ2-1; D is ambiguous. V gave up 5 bases and J gave up 0 bases, with 8 bases separating them. Germline V gene lookup returns CDR1 SGHAT and CDR2 FQNNGV. The CDR3 loop spans 14 amino acids. In DNA, the CDR3 is TGTGCCAGCAGCACAGAGAGCTCCTACAATGAGCAGTTCTTC. This codes for CASSTESSYNEQFF.

The DNA for the CDR3 is TGTGCCAGCCCGGGGCAGGGGGCGGGGGGCTACACCTTC. Translated: CASPGQGAGGYTF. This chain uses TRBV27 with TRBJ1-2; TRBD1 matches 8 bases. Germline-derived CDR1 and CDR2 are MNHEY and SMNVEV (reference sequence). The CDR3 runs 13 residues. With 8 bases clipped from V and 8 bases from J, the junction kept 10 bases outside the gene matches.

The chain is built from TRBV27 and TRBJ2-7; D is possibly TRBD2 (7 bases). The ends were cut back, 1 base at V and 3 bases at J, with 13 bases in the middle. Germline V gives CDR1 MNHEY, CDR2 SMNVEV (reference sequence). The CDR3 contains 15 residues. The CDR3 here is CASSLYYGGHYEQYF. CDR3 DNA: TGTGCCAGCAGTTTATACTACGGGGGGCACTACGAGCAGTACTTC.